This TCR beta chain appears in the sequencing data of a study of shared clonotypes between healthy human individuals. CDR3 length equals 15 residues. V shed 0 bases and J 2 bases; nucleotides not matched to a gene: 2. CDR1 is SGHRS, CDR2 YFSETQ, per germline. Researchers divided each subset's genomic DNA evenly across several immunoSEQ plates. PCR replicates from unsorted PBMC used approximately 0.3 ug DNA, and this amount was 25,000 to 35,000 T cell genomes. The team ran DNA from unsorted PBMCs on ten immunoSEQ deep assay plates for sequencing. As processed by the authors: ImmunoSEQ only sent back junction sequences with no quality scores, so filtering was done differently. Method: immunoSEQ multiplex PCR; TCRdb's copy keeps in-frame clones and lacks some. D and trimming were read from the DNA, whereas the V and J calls and clone size are those reported in that table. This sample carries about 490,000 clones, around 78% of them seen once, and the ten largest clones take 13%.

For this clone: Other DNA sequences of this sample code for an identical CDR3.

The TCR comes from a middle-aged woman in good health. Some clones in this sample may be carry-over from other donors' samples. Material for sequencing was PBMCs. The V gene is TRBV5-1, the J gene TRBJ2-7; 10 bases agree with TRBD2. The CDR3 region is CASSLALAGAYEQYF. CDR3 sequence (DNA): TGCGCCAGCAGCTTGGCCCTAGCGGGAGCCTACGAGCAGTACTTC. Based on the CDR3 plus reference TRBV5-1 and TRBJ2-7, the full variable domain is KAGVTQTPRYLIKTRGQQVTLSCSPISGHRSVSWYQQTPGQGLQFLFEYFSETQRNKGNFPGRFSGRQFSNSRSEMNVSTLELGDSALYLCASSLALAGAYEQYFGPGTRLTVT.